This TCR beta chain was retrieved from a study of Tregs in tolerant kidney transplant recipients. Study summary: CD4+CD25+CD127- cells came from approximately three-day belatacept mixed lymphocyte reactions, some with approximately five-day graft donor restimulation. The study's findings and limits: No direct test of biological reproducibility was done here.

In its sample, this clone was seen a few times. The antigen is unknown. Generated by immunoSEQ multiplex PCR, the TCRdb table keeps only in-frame clones and is missing some. The top ten hold more than 2.5% of the sample, which has 15,000 to 20,000 clones, 61% seen once. The sequenced material came from Tregs from blood cultured with allogeneic cells. The TCR sequence derives from a human donor in good health.

The CDR3 loop is CASSGANYGYTF. The CDR3 DNA sequence: TGTGCCAGCAGCGGGGCTAACTATGGCTACACCTTC. V gene TRBV6-5 combines with J gene TRBJ1-2, with D unresolved. Germline V gene lookup returns CDR1 MNHEY and CDR2 SVGAGI. This CDR3 spans 12 amino acids. Trimming took 6 bases from V and 0 from J, leaving 5 bases between them.